The clone carrying this T cell receptor (beta chain) was picked up many times. The antigen remains undetermined. The record originates from a study of CD8 T cells in ankylosing spondylitis. Study outcomes and limitations: There was reportedly significant enrichment of clones that were disease-linked in matched ankylosing spondylitis synovial fluid. CD8+ disease-linked clones were present at relatively low frequencies in blood. The study identified a TCR beta motif of fewer than 10 highly homologous variants that appeared characteristic of ankylosing spondylitis blood. Reactive arthritis synovial fluid and blood were previously reported to contain some motif variants.

Construction of TCR beta libraries was performed using quantitative 5'-RACE with molecular barcodes. Via MiXCR, TCRdb re-called the 5' RACE reads, giving one row per CDR3 protein. The table has fewer than 550,000 distinct CDR3 sequences, approximately 5% seen once. The clonotype was recovered from a male donor with ankylosing spondylitis. Sequenced: blood, either unsorted or a sorted T cell fraction (not recorded which).

Here the CDR3 reads CASSSPGSVYGYTF. CDR3 coding DNA: TGTGCCAGCAGTTCCCCGGGCAGTGTTTATGGCTACACCTTC. The V gene is TRBV6-5, the J gene TRBJ1-2; D uncertain. The CDR3 has 14 amino acids. The germline CDR1 and CDR2 sequences are MNHEY and SVGAGI. The V end was cut by 4 bases, the J end by 5 bases, with 14 bases between.